This TCR beta chain was observed in a study of monozygotic twins with inflammatory bowel disease. Study conclusions and caveats: Especially with disease activity, IBD patients had fewer clonotypes in common with others than healthy twins did.

Points on this clonotype: Antigen specificity is unknown.

With the 5' RACE reads reprocessed, TCRdb shows one record per CDR3 protein and no DNA. This table lists approximately 400,000 distinct CDR3 sequences. The source of this sequence is a human donor with ulcerative colitis or Crohn's disease, or a healthy co-twin of an affected twin (not recorded which). The sample consisted of blood.

The CDR3: CASSDFRDPSNQPQHF. The rearrangement joins TRBV2 to TRBJ1-5. Germline V CDR1 and CDR2: SNHLY, FYNNEI. CDR3 length: 16 residues. The full variable domain, with the rest looked up from reference TRBV2 and TRBJ1-5, is EPEVTQTPSHQVTQMGQEVILRCVPISNHLYFYWYRQILGQKVEFLVSFYNNEISEKSEIFDDQFSVERPDGSNFTLKIRSTKLEDSAMYFCASSDFRDPSNQPQHFGDGTRLSIL.